This T cell receptor beta chain is from a study of identifying expanded T cells in peripheral blood. With respect to this clone: What it binds is not known.

This table comes from immunoSEQ multiplex PCR, and its TCRdb copy is limited to in-frame clones, with some not included. The sample includes approximately 110,000 clones, 80% to 90% seen only once; the top ten take over 15%. The CDR3 runs to 15 residues. The V gene lost 2 bases and the J gene lost 3 bases, with 10 bases spanning the gap. CDR1 and CDR2 (germline): SGHVS, FNYEAQ. Study conclusions and caveats: Across healthy donors, higher total template counts meant significantly greater approximately two-week count variance.

This TCR was sampled from a person between 18 and 69 years old in good health. The rearrangement joins TRBV7-6 to TRBJ1-4; no clear D. The specimen was blood. The CDR3 sequence: CASSLIPGSNEKLFF. CDR3 bases: TGTGCCAGCAGCTTAATACCGGGATCTAATGAAAAACTGTTTTTT.